Following are 32 T cell receptor beta chains from one sample sequenced in a study of T cells in Graves' hyperthyroidism and ophthalmopathy. Amplification targeted TCR beta CDR3 regions from RNA transcripts. The study used the HTBI primer set for a first-round RT-PCR of the TCR CDR3. TCRdb itself ran the multiplex PCR reads through MiXCR, one entry per CDR3 protein. The sample records 220,000 or so distinct CDR3 sequences, approximately 16% being singletons. Material: blood. These receptors all stem from a woman between 18 and 29 years old with Graves' ophthalmopathy.

The J gene is TRBJ2-7, the V gene TRBV5-5; perhaps TRBD2 as D (6 bases). V was shortened by 0 bases and J by 5 bases, with 12 bases between the two germline ends. Germline CDR1 reads SGHKS; CDR2 reads YYEKEE (reference sequence). This CDR3 region has 14 residues. CDR3 coding DNA: TGTGCCAGCAGCTTGGGGCTAGCGAGGAACGAGCAGTACTTC. Protein: CASSLGLARNEQYF.

This clonotype has at least ten counts. The chain couples TRBV27 to TRBJ2-3, with TRBD2 as a possible D gene (5 bases). Trimming removed 7 bases from V and 0 bases from J, with 20 bases in between. The CDR3 covers 17 residues. Germline CDR1 reads MNHEY; CDR2 reads SMNVEV (reference sequence). The CDR3 sequence is CASTPYPGTHSTDTQYF. CDR3 nucleotide sequence: TGTGCCAGCACACCCTATCCGGGAACCCATAGCACAGATACGCAGTATTTT.

The genes are TRBV11-2 and TRBJ2-7; 7 nucleotides agree with TRBD1. The V and J ends lost 2 bases and 0 bases, in that order; junction bases with no gene match: 13. The CDR3 extends over 18 amino acids. Germline-derived CDR1 and CDR2 are SGHAT and FQNNGV. CDR3 residues: CASSLLAGTGATSYEQYF. CDR3 nucleotides: TGTGCCAGCAGCTTATTGGCAGGAACAGGGGCTACCTCCTACGAGCAGTACTTC.

A few counts support this clonotype. Here the CDR3 reads CASSQGTSSSGANVLTF. The CDR3 region has the DNA TGTGCCAGCAGCCAAGGCACATCGAGCTCTGGGGCCAACGTCCTGACTTTC. The gene calls are TRBV3-1 and TRBJ2-6; D is uncertain. In germline, CDR1 is LGHDT, CDR2 YNNKEL (reference sequence). V gave up 1 base and J gave up 0 bases, with 10 bases separating them. The CDR3 covers 17 residues.

This clonotype has ten or more counts. This sequence joins TRBV5-1 and TRBJ2-3; D is tentatively TRBD1 or TRBD2 (5 bases each). The V end lost 0 bases, the J end lost 7 bases, and 12 bases lay between the germline ends. This CDR3 has 14 residues. Germline loops: CDR1 SGHRS, CDR2 YFSETQ. CDR3 sequence reads: CASSLGDQPHTQYF. In DNA form, the CDR3 reads TGCGCCAGCAGCTTGGGGGACCAGCCCCATACGCAGTATTTT.

Many counts were recorded for this clonotype. This sequence joins TRBV7-2 and TRBJ2-7, with D perhaps TRBD1 or TRBD2 (6 bases each). The V and J ends lost 6 bases and 1 base respectively, with 16 bases between them. The CDR3 consists of 15 residues. Germline CDR1 and CDR2: SGHTA and FQGNSA. CDR3 in DNA: TGTGCCAGCAGTCGGGTGGGGGCGGGGTCCTACGAGCAGTACTTC. It is translated as CASSRVGAGSYEQYF.

This clonotype was picked up many times. This chain links TRBV6-2 or TRBV6-3 with TRBJ1-2; D call uncertain. Deletions cut 6 bases from V and 3 bases from J, with 8 bases between. The CDR3 runs 12 residues. In germline, CDR1 is MNHEY, CDR2 SVGEGT. The CDR3 reads CASSYVDYGYTF. CDR3 bases: TGTGCCAGCAGCTACGTGGACTATGGCTACACCTTC.

This clonotype was observed many times. This chain connects TRBV28 to TRBJ2-7, with 9 nucleotides matching TRBD1. The CDR3 covers 14 residues. Losses at the gene ends were 5 bases for V and 5 bases for J; bases not matched to a gene: 7. CDR1 is MDHEN, CDR2 SYDVKM, per germline. In DNA, the CDR3 is TGTGCCAGCAGTCCTGGACAGGGGAGGGACGAGCAGTACTTC. This codes for CASSPGQGRDEQYF. Based on the CDR3 plus reference TRBV28 and TRBJ2-7, the full variable domain is DVKVTQSSRYLVKRTGEKVFLECVQDMDHENMFWYRQDPGLGLRLIYFSYDVKMKEKGDIPEGYSVSREKKERFSLILESASTNQTSMYLCASSPGQGRDEQYFGPGTRLTVT.

This clonotype has at least ten counts. The chain is built from TRBV28 and TRBJ2-7; no reliable D call. The CDR3 consists of 14 residues. The V gene's germline CDR1 is MDHEN and CDR2 SYDVKM. V gave up 2 bases and J gave up 1 base, with 9 bases separating them. The CDR3 DNA reads TGTGCCAGCAGTTTAGGGGTTGGGTCCTACGAGCAGTACTTC. Protein sequence: CASSLGVGSYEQYF.

This clonotype was seen many times. The chain uses TRBV28 and TRBJ2-1, with TRBD1 identical over 8 bases. CDR1 and CDR2 (germline): MDHEN, SYDVKM. The CDR3 runs 14 residues. Unmatched junction bases numbered 0, after V lost 5 bases and J lost 0 bases. The CDR3 sequence: CASSGQGSYNEQFF. The CDR3 bases are TGTGCCAGCAGTGGACAGGGCTCCTACAATGAGCAGTTCTTC.

This clonotype was found many times. The chain uses TRBV27 and TRBJ2-6, with D perhaps assigned TRBD1 or TRBD2 (5 bases each). Germline lookup yields CDR1 MNHEY and CDR2 SMNVEV (reference sequence). This CDR3 spans 17 amino acids. Between the trimmed V and J ends, which lost 2 bases and 4 bases, there was a span of 15 bases. This chain's CDR3 is CASSLDSGALGANVLTF. CDR3 in DNA: TGTGCCAGCAGTTTAGACTCCGGGGCCCTAGGGGCCAACGTCCTGACTTTC.

This clonotype has a count of ten or more. The chain links TRBV18 to TRBJ1-1; TRBD1 is a possible D gene (5 bases). The CDR3 contains 13 residues. V was shortened by 0 bases and J by 7 bases, with 9 bases between the two germline ends. Germline V gene lookup returns CDR1 KGHSH and CDR2 LQKENI. The CDR3 reads CASSPPGGGEAFF. In DNA, the CDR3 is TGTGCCAGCTCACCACCGGGTGGGGGTGAAGCTTTCTTT.

This clonotype was seen many times. This rearrangement joins TRBV5-1 to TRBJ2-1; TRBD2 agrees at 11 bases. The CDR3 consists of 15 residues. The germline V gene has CDR1 SGHRS and CDR2 YFSETQ. J lost 7 bases, V lost 5 bases, and 8 bases had no gene match. CDR3 bases: TGCGCCAGCAGGACACTAGCGGGAGTATCGAATGAGCAGTTCTTC. Its protein is CASRTLAGVSNEQFF.

This clonotype has a handful of counts. This may stem from a read error, because a much larger clone lies one nucleotide away. The chain is built from TRBV5-1 and TRBJ1-2, with 7 positions matching TRBD1. CDR3 length: 15 amino acids. Germline CDR1 and CDR2: SGHRS and YFSETQ. Germline trimming cut 0 bases from V and 6 bases from J; bases unmatched to any gene: 8. The CDR3 loop is CASSLEGGTAHGYTF. The CDR3 DNA reads TGCGCCAGCAGCTTGGAAGGGGGCACGGCGCATGGCTACACCTTC. Looking up the rest from reference TRBV5-1 and TRBJ1-2 gives the full variable domain: KAGVTQTPRYLIKTRGQQVTLSCSPISGHRSVSWYQQTPGQGLQFLFEYFSETQRNKGNFPGRFSGRQFSNSRSEMNVSTLELGDSALYLCASSLEGGTAHGYTFGSGTRLTVV.

Many counts were recorded for this clonotype. The V and J genes are TRBV30 and TRBJ1-1; 7 nucleotides align to TRBD1. Germline CDR1 is GTSNPN and CDR2 is SVGIG (reference sequence). The ends lost 3 bases at V and 0 bases at J; junction bases unmatched: 7. The CDR3 spans 15 residues. CDR3 loop: CAWRDRYLLNTEAFF. The CDR3 DNA reads TGTGCCTGGAGGGACAGGTACTTACTGAACACTGAAGCTTTCTTT.

CDR3 protein: CSASLGGVNTEAFF. CDR3 coding DNA: TGCAGTGCTAGTTTGGGGGGGGTGAACACTGAAGCTTTCTTT. This chain joins TRBV20-1 and TRBJ1-1, with D tentatively TRBD1 (5 bases). The CDR3 consists of 14 residues. Germline CDR1 is DFQATT and CDR2 is SNEGSKA (reference sequence). V gave up 3 bases and J gave up 0 bases, with 11 bases separating them.

This clonotype was seen many times. The chain couples TRBV20-1 to TRBJ2-3, with D possibly matching TRBD2 (6 bases). The germline V gene encodes CDR1 DFQATT and CDR2 SNEGSKA (reference sequence). Trimming pared 2 bases from V and 2 bases from J, leaving 14 bases between. The CDR3 totals 15 residues. This CDR3 reads CSARILREPTDTQYF. CDR3 nucleotide sequence: TGCAGTGCTAGAATTCTACGGGAGCCCACAGATACGCAGTATTTT.

Many counts were recorded for this clonotype. V is TRBV5-1 and J is TRBJ2-7; no clear D. V lost 0 bases to trimming and J lost 7 bases, with 8 bases between them. From germline, CDR1 is SGHRS and CDR2 YFSETQ. The CDR3 length is 12 residues. CDR3 in DNA: TGCGCCAGCAGCTTGGACTCCTGGGAGCAGTACTTC. Its translation is CASSLDSWEQYF. Complete variable domain (other parts from reference TRBV5-1 and TRBJ2-7): KAGVTQTPRYLIKTRGQQVTLSCSPISGHRSVSWYQQTPGQGLQFLFEYFSETQRNKGNFPGRFSGRQFSNSRSEMNVSTLELGDSALYLCASSLDSWEQYFGPGTRLTVT.

The table lists this clonotype with many counts. This chain links TRBV18 with TRBJ1-1; D call uncertain. The V gene lost 0 bases and the J gene lost 0 bases, with 2 bases spanning the gap. The germline CDR1 and CDR2 sequences are KGHSH and LQKENI. The CDR3 extends over 13 amino acids. The CDR3 DNA is TGTGCCAGCTCACCACCAATGAACACTGAAGCTTTCTTT. Translation: CASSPPMNTEAFF. The variable domain in full, completed from reference TRBV18 and TRBJ1-1, reads NAGVMQNPRHLVRRRGQEARLRCSPMKGHSHVYWYRQLPEEGLKFMVYLQKENIIDESGMPKERFSAEFPKEGPSILRIQQVVRGDSAAYFCASSPPMNTEAFFGQGTRLTVV.

V and J are TRBV4-3 and TRBJ2-4; D remains ambiguous. CDR1 and CDR2 from the germline V gene are LGHNA and YSLEER. CDR3 length: 15 amino acids. Trimming took off 0 bases at V and 0 bases at J, with 6 bases between the two ends. The CDR3 coding sequence is TGCGCCAGCAGCCAAGAAAACGTAGCCAAAAACATTCAGTACTTC. It encodes CASSQENVAKNIQYF.

In this sample, this clonotype turned up many times. The chain recombines TRBV28 with TRBJ1-4, with TRBD1 matching over 8 bases. Looked up from germline, CDR1 is MDHEN and CDR2 is SYDVKM. J lost 3 bases, V lost 3 bases, and 0 bases had no gene match. This CDR3 region has 14 residues. The CDR3 is CASSLDRANEKLFF. The CDR3 DNA is TGTGCCAGCAGTTTGGACAGGGCTAATGAAAAACTGTTTTTT.

This clonotype showed up just a few times. The chain recombines TRBV12-3 or TRBV12-4 with TRBJ2-2; 10 bases are shared with TRBD2. This CDR3 contains 15 residues. With 6 bases clipped from V and 6 bases from J, the junction kept 7 bases outside the gene matches. CDR3 residues: CASSPSGSRSGELFF. The CDR3 bases are TGTGCCAGCAGCCCTAGCGGGAGTAGGTCCGGGGAGCTGTTTTTT.

This clonotype showed up many times. The rearrangement joins TRBV19 to TRBJ2-3, with no clear D. V gave up 4 bases and J gave up 1 base, with 15 bases separating them. The CDR3 covers 16 residues. Germline CDR1 and CDR2: LNHDA and SQIVND (reference sequence). The CDR3: CASSSRSGSGTDTQYF. DNA of the CDR3: TGTGCCAGTAGTAGCCGATCCGGGTCTGGCACAGATACGCAGTATTTT.

This clonotype showed up many times. The rearrangement joins TRBV13 to TRBJ2-1, with TRBD2 matching over 8 bases. Trimming took 2 bases from V and 7 from J; bases not matched to a gene: 7. The CDR3 has 15 residues. Germline V gene lookup returns CDR1 PRHDT and CDR2 FYEKMQ (reference sequence). CDR3 residues: CASSLRTGGWNEQFF. Here the CDR3 DNA reads TGTGCCAGCAGCTTACGTACGGGGGGGTGGAATGAGCAGTTCTTC. Combining the CDR3 with reference TRBV13 and TRBJ2-1 gives the whole variable domain AAGVIQSPRHLIKEKRETATLKCYPIPRHDTVYWYQQGPGQDPQFLISFYEKMQSDKGSIPDRFSAQQFSDYHSELNMSSLELGDSALYFCASSLRTGGWNEQFFGPGTRLTVL.

In this sample, this clonotype turned up many times. The chain is built from TRBV6-2 or TRBV6-3 and TRBJ2-1; D possibly uses TRBD1 or TRBD2 (5 bases each). The CDR3 is 19 amino acids. V dropped 0 bases and J dropped 3 bases, with 21 bases sitting between them. Germline CDR1 is MNHEY and CDR2 is SVGEGT. The CDR3 region has the DNA TGTGCCAGCAGTTACTCGACCGGGCGTGGGGGTGGTGGCTACAATGAGCAGTTCTTC. Its translation is CASSYSTGRGGGGYNEQFF.

In its sample, this clonotype was seen many times. The V and J genes are TRBV2 and TRBJ1-4; D gene uncertain. The germline V and J ends were trimmed by 4 bases and 7 bases, with 4 bases remaining between them. Germline V CDR1 and CDR2: SNHLY, FYNNEI. The CDR3 is 11 residues long. In DNA form, the CDR3 reads TGTGCCAGCAGTGTTCGTGAAAAACTGTTTTTT. Protein: CASSVREKLFF.

The table lists this clonotype with many counts. This chain uses TRBV24-1 with TRBJ1-2; unclear D gene. This CDR3 contains 14 residues. Trimming removed 3 bases at V and 1 base at J, with 8 bases between. Germline V gene sequence: CDR1 KGHDR, CDR2 SFDVKD. CDR3 in amino acids: CATSDAHDNYGYTF. CDR3 sequence (DNA): TGTGCCACCAGTGATGCACATGATAACTATGGCTACACCTTC.

This clonotype was recorded many times. The genes are TRBV6-5 and TRBJ1-6; 8 nucleotides match TRBD1. Germline CDR1 is MNHEY and CDR2 is SVGAGI. The CDR3 has 15 residues. The trim removed 6 bases at V and 9 bases at J, leaving 10 bases unmatched. CDR3 DNA sequence: TGTGCCAGCAGCTACATTACAGGGGGTGGTTCACCCCTCCACTTT. Translation gives CASSYITGGGSPLHF.

In its sample, this clonotype was seen many times. The genes are TRBV3-1 and TRBJ1-5, with a weak D call TRBD1 (5 bases). Germline V gives CDR1 LGHDT, CDR2 YNNKEL (reference sequence). CDR3 length equals 14 residues. Trimming left V 5 bases short and J 6 bases short, with 14 bases between. The CDR3 DNA reads as TGTGCCAGCAGCAAGACAGAGACACGTCAGCCCCAGCATTTT. Translated: CASSKTETRQPQHF.

This clonotype was counted many times. The rearrangement joins TRBV2 to TRBJ2-3; maybe TRBD1 (6 bases). Trimming removed 4 bases from V and 0 bases from J, with 8 bases in between. Germline V CDR1 and CDR2: SNHLY, FYNNEI. The CDR3 runs 14 residues. Here the CDR3 reads CASSGGLSTDTQYF. In nucleotides, the CDR3 is TGTGCCAGCAGTGGGGGGCTAAGCACAGATACGCAGTATTTT.

At least ten counts were recorded for this clonotype. This rearrangement joins TRBV20-1 to TRBJ2-6, with D tentatively TRBD1 (6 bases). Trimming cost V 0 bases and J 2 bases, with 20 bases left between them. This CDR3 has 19 residues. CDR1 and CDR2 from the germline V gene are DFQATT and SNEGSKA (reference sequence). CDR3 bases: TGCAGTGCTAGAGATCTGCGTTTCGCAGGGGAAACTGGGGCCAACGTCCTGACTTTC. Its translation is CSARDLRFAGETGANVLTF.

Many counts were recorded for this clonotype. The J gene is TRBJ1-2, the V gene TRBV7-2; D unresolved. The germline V gene has CDR1 SGHTA and CDR2 FQGNSA. V lost 1 base, J lost 5 bases, and 14 bases lay in between. This CDR3 is built from 15 residues. CDR3 in amino acids: CASSLVRAKTYGYTF. CDR3 DNA: TGTGCCAGCAGCTTAGTCCGGGCCAAAACTTATGGCTACACCTTC.